The 22 T cell receptor beta chains below come from one sample, sequenced in a study of T-cell memory formation after mild COVID-19. TCRdb redid the calling of the 5' RACE reads with MiXCR, one entry per CDR3 protein. Among approximately 230,000 distinct CDR3 sequences, roughly 17% were seen once, and the ten largest hold approximately 3.5%. Sequencing was performed on PBMCs or a T cell subset sorted from them (not recorded which). The receptor set was obtained from a man aged 18 to 30 who had mild COVID-19 (a few samples of this study predate the infection). Cell type and time point are not known.

This rearrangement joins TRBV21-1 to TRBJ1-2; the D call of TRBD1 is as the table states it, not checked on the DNA. TRBV21-1 is a known pseudogene. This CDR3 has 14 residues. The CDR3 sequence: CASSPWDRVDGYTF. Here the CDR3 DNA reads TGTGCCAGCAGCCCGTGGGACAGGGTGGATGGCTACACCTTC.

As regards this clonotype: A much larger clone lies a single base off, so this may be a read error. This chain uses TRBV5-1 with TRBJ2-5; D is unresolved. There are 12 residues in the CDR3. Per the germline V gene, CDR1 is SGHRS and CDR2 is YFSETQ. The CDR3 reads CASRLDQETQYF. CDR3 nucleotide sequence: TGCGCCAGCAGATTGGACCAAGAGACCCAGTACTTC.

This clonotype came up a few times. The V and J genes are TRBV7-2 and TRBJ2-3, with TRBD1 as a possible D gene (5 bases). V shed 0 bases and J shed 1 base, with 8 bases lying between them. The CDR3 runs 15 residues. CDR1 is SGHTA, CDR2 FQGNSA, per germline. The CDR3 spells CASSLAWGRTDTQYF. Written as DNA, the CDR3 is TGTGCCAGCAGCTTAGCGTGGGGCCGCACAGATACGCAGTATTTT.

The chain has TRBV12-3 or TRBV12-4 and TRBJ1-2; D is unclear. V lost 6 bases and J lost 4, with 9 bases in between. This CDR3 contains 12 residues. The CDR3 is CASRSSSYGYTF. In DNA, the CDR3 is TGTGCCAGCAGATCAAGCTCCTATGGCTACACCTTC.

The chain employs TRBV12-3 or TRBV12-4 and TRBJ1-2, with a possible D match to TRBD1 (6 bases). The CDR3 is 15 amino acids. V was shortened by 5 bases and J by 8 bases, with 21 bases between the two germline ends. The DNA of the CDR3 is TGTGCCAGCAGTGAGAGAAACAGGGTTGTAAACGGCTACACCTTC. It yields the protein CASSERNRVVNGYTF.

This clonotype was detected only a few times. This chain links TRBV7-2 with TRBJ1-5; D ambiguous. Germline assignment: CDR1 SGHTA and CDR2 FQGNSA. The CDR3 spans 13 residues. The V gene lost 3 bases and the J gene lost 6 bases, with 9 bases spanning the gap. The CDR3: CASSFEWGQPQHF. The DNA for the CDR3 is TGTGCCAGCAGCTTCGAGTGGGGTCAGCCCCAGCATTTT.

This chain joins TRBV20-1 and TRBJ2-5; 8 bases align to TRBD2. From germline, CDR1 is DFQATT and CDR2 SNEGSKA (reference sequence). The CDR3 contains 15 residues. Germline trimming cut 6 bases from V and 1 base from J; bases unmatched to any gene: 10. In DNA, the CDR3 is TGCAGTGCCCCCCCGGGCGGGGGGTTCCAAGAGACCCAGTACTTC. Encoded protein: CSAPPGGGFQETQYF.

This clonotype was observed a few times. The chain's CDR3 is CASSYSRDRGRETQYF. In DNA form, the CDR3 reads TGTGCCAGCAGTTACTCCCGAGACAGGGGGCGAGAGACCCAGTACTTC. The chain has TRBV6-2 or TRBV6-3 and TRBJ2-5; 10 nucleotides match TRBD1. Germline V CDR1 and CDR2: MNHEY, SVGEGT. After removal of 0 bases from V and 4 bases from J, the junction contained 5 bases not matched to a gene. The CDR3 contains 16 residues.

The CDR3 DNA sequence: TGCAGTGCTATTGGGACAGGGGATGAGCCCCAGCATTTT. This encodes CSAIGTGDEPQHF. This chain connects TRBV20-1 to TRBJ1-5, with 10 bases that match TRBD1. V gave up 4 bases and J gave up 8 bases; unmatched junction bases: 5. Per germline, CDR1 DFQATT and CDR2 SNEGSKA (reference sequence). The CDR3 covers 13 residues.

This rearrangement joins TRBV5-5 to TRBJ2-7; possible D gene TRBD1, 6 bases. Germline V CDR1 and CDR2: SGHKS, YYEKEE (reference sequence). This CDR3 has 15 amino acids. V lost 4 bases to trimming and J lost 1 base, with 15 bases between them. CDR3 sequence: CASSRQGRGSYEQYV. The CDR3 DNA is TGTGCCAGCAGCCGTCAGGGGCGCGGTTCCTACGAGCAGTACGTC.

This clonotype was recorded a few times. The chain links TRBV11-2 to TRBJ2-2, with D maybe TRBD1 (5 bases). This CDR3 spans 14 amino acids. Germline V gives CDR1 SGHAT, CDR2 FQNNGV. Trimming removed 4 bases at V and 7 bases at J, with 13 bases between. The CDR3: CASSSRVGGGELFF. CDR3 nucleotides: TGTGCCAGCAGCTCCAGGGTTGGCGGCGGGGAGCTGTTTTTT. Full variable domain (remainder filled in from reference TRBV11-2 and TRBJ2-2): EAGVAQSPRYKIIEKRQSVAFWCNPISGHATLYWYQQILGQGPKLLIQFQNNGVVDDSQLPKDRFSAERLKGVDSTLKIQPAKLEDSAVYLCASSSRVGGGELFFGEGSRLTVL.

This clonotype came up a few times. The rearrangement links TRBV5-5 to TRBJ2-5, with 7 bases matching TRBD1. CDR1 and CDR2 (germline): SGHKS, YYEKEE (reference sequence). The CDR3 contains 14 residues. The V and J ends lost 4 bases and 4 bases, in that order; junction bases with no gene match: 7. The CDR3: CASSREQGRETQYF. As DNA, the CDR3 is TGTGCCAGCAGCAGGGAACAGGGGAGAGAGACCCAGTACTTC.

This clonotype was observed many times. V gene TRBV5-1 combines with J gene TRBJ1-6, with 8 bases fitting TRBD1. Germline CDR1 and CDR2: SGHRS and YFSETQ. The CDR3 loop spans 13 amino acids. The junction had 5 bases not matched to a gene; V was cut back by 4 bases and J by 11 bases. The CDR3, as DNA: TGCGCCAGCAGCCAAGGACAGGGCGCACCCCTCCACTTT. This codes for CASSQGQGAPLHF.

The CDR3 DNA is TGTGCCAGCAGACCTCCCGGGGGGCTCCTTTTCTTC. This encodes CASRPPGGLLFF. The genes are TRBV28 and TRBJ2-1; D is possibly TRBD2 (7 bases). The V and J ends lost 6 bases and 16 bases respectively, with 19 bases between them. The CDR3 spans 12 residues. Looked up from germline, CDR1 is MDHEN and CDR2 is SYDVKM.

This clonotype has more than one count but fewer than ten. The chain carries TRBV5-1 and TRBJ1-5; a weak D match, TRBD1 (5 bases). Germline V lookup: CDR1 SGHRS, CDR2 YFSETQ. The V end was cut by 2 bases, the J end by 2 bases, with 8 bases between. The CDR3 is 14 amino acids. The CDR3 is CASSLMGGNQPQHF. CDR3 bases: TGCGCCAGCAGCTTAATGGGGGGCAATCAGCCCCAGCATTTT.

The rearrangement uses TRBV6-1 and TRBJ2-3, with D perhaps matching TRBD1 or TRBD2 (5 bases each). The CDR3 length is 15 residues. The V gene's germline CDR1 is MNHNS and CDR2 SASEGT. V lost 3 bases, J lost 1 base, and 11 bases lay in between. CDR3 amino acids: CASSESWGRTDTQYF. CDR3 nucleotide sequence: TGTGCCAGCAGTGAGAGCTGGGGACGCACAGATACGCAGTATTTT.

In its sample, this clonotype was seen a few times. The rearrangement uses TRBV12-3 or TRBV12-4 and TRBJ1-5; 9 nucleotides align to TRBD1. Germline trimming cut 6 bases from V and 0 bases from J; bases unmatched to any gene: 3. The CDR3 is 15 residues long. CDR3 in DNA: TGTGCCAGCAGCCCACAGGGGGCTAGCAATCAGCCCCAGCATTTT. It specifies CASSPQGASNQPQHF.

The chain has TRBV20-1 and TRBJ2-3, with 12 bases that match TRBD2. This CDR3 has 16 amino acids. V lost 1 base, J lost 1 base, and 3 bases stayed unmatched. Looked up from germline, CDR1 is DFQATT and CDR2 is SNEGSKA (reference sequence). CDR3 protein: CSARALAGGRTDTQYF. CDR3 sequence (DNA): TGCAGTGCTAGAGCACTAGCGGGGGGACGCACAGATACGCAGTATTTT.

The rearrangement joins TRBV20-1 to TRBJ1-4; 9 positions match TRBD1. The CDR3 has 14 residues. V trimming: 6 bases; J trimming: 7 bases; junction bases outside the gene matches: 9. In germline, CDR1 is DFQATT, CDR2 SNEGSKA (reference sequence). CDR3: CSAEQGALGEKLFF. The DNA for the CDR3 is TGCAGTGCCGAACAGGGGGCCCTTGGTGAAAAACTGTTTTTT.

This clonotype showed up just a few times. The chain uses TRBV7-3 and TRBJ2-1; unclear D gene. Germline-derived CDR1 and CDR2 are SGHTA and FQGTGA. The CDR3 consists of 16 residues. V lost 4 bases to trimming and J lost 5 bases, with 18 bases between them. In DNA, the CDR3 is TGTGCCAGCAGCTCCTTAAGGGCCATAGGCAACAATGAGCAGTTCTTC. Protein product: CASSSLRAIGNNEQFF.

There are a few counts of this clonotype. CDR3 DNA sequence: TGTGCCAGCAGTTACTCGAGGGTCTACAATGAGCAGTTCTTC. It translates to CASSYSRVYNEQFF. The chain couples TRBV6-6 to TRBJ2-1; possible D gene TRBD2, 5 bases. The V end lost 0 bases, the J end lost 3 bases, and 6 bases lay between the germline ends. CDR1 and CDR2 from the germline V gene are MNHNY and SVGAGI (reference sequence). The CDR3 contains 14 residues.

The sample holds a few counts of this clonotype. The rearrangement links TRBV5-1 to TRBJ2-1, with D hard to call. Germline V gene lookup returns CDR1 SGHRS and CDR2 YFSETQ. The V end lost 4 bases, the J end lost 2 bases, and 13 bases lay between the germline ends. There are 15 residues in the CDR3. This CDR3 is CASSQRGPTYNEQFF. The CDR3 coding sequence is TGCGCCAGCAGCCAGAGAGGACCGACCTACAATGAGCAGTTCTTC.